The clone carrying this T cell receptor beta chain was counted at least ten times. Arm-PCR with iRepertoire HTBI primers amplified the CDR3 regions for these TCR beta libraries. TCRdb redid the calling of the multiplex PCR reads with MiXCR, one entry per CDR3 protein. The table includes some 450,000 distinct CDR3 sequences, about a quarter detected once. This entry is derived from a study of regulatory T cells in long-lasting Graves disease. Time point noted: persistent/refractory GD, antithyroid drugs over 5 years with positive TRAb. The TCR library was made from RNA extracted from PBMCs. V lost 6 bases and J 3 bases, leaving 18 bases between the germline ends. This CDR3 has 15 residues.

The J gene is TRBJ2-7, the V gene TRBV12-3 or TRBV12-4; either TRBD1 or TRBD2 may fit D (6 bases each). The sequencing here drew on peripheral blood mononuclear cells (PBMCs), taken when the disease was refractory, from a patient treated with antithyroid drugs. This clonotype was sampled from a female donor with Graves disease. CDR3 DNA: TGTGCCAGCAGGAGAACCGGGGGCTCATACTACGAGCAGTACTTC. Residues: CASRRTGGSYYEQYF.